Listed here are 26 T cell receptor beta chains from one sample, sequenced in a study of blood T cell repertoires in COVID-19. Sequencing used immunoSEQ multiplex PCR; TCRdb keeps in-frame clones, though not all of them. The sample has roughly 140,000 clones; 80% to 90% are singletons. The sample comprised peripheral blood. The receptors here all came from a woman older than 75 with acute or convalescent COVID-19.

The chain links TRBV12-3 or TRBV12-4 to TRBJ1-1, with D perhaps matching TRBD1 (5 bases). Trimming stripped 8 bases from V and 1 base from J, with 11 bases between. The CDR3 is made up of 13 amino acids. CDR3 coding DNA: TGTGCCAGCTCGGGGGTAACGAACACTGAAGCTTTCTTT. This encodes CASSGVTNTEAFF.

V gene TRBV10-1 combines with J gene TRBJ1-1; TRBD1 matches at 11 bases. Germline V gene lookup returns CDR1 WNHNN and CDR2 SYGVQD (reference sequence). The CDR3 contains 12 residues. Trimming removed 4 bases from V and 11 bases from J; junction bases left unmatched: 3. In DNA, the CDR3 is TGCGCCAGCAGTGGGACAGGGGGCTGGGCTTTCTTT. This encodes CASSGTGGWAFF.

The V gene is TRBV5-1, the J gene TRBJ2-3; 7 nucleotides agree with TRBD2. This CDR3 is built from 14 residues. Trimming removed 0 bases from V and 5 bases from J; junction bases left unmatched: 3. Germline V gene sequence: CDR1 SGHRS, CDR2 YFSETQ. DNA for the CDR3: TGCGCCAGCAGCTTGGACGGGGGGAGAGATACGCAGTATTTT. Its translation: CASSLDGGRDTQYF.

The chain combines TRBV4-2 with TRBJ2-3, with D tentatively TRBD2 (6 bases). Per germline, CDR1 LGHNA and CDR2 YNFKEQ. V shed 6 bases and J shed 2 bases, with 18 bases lying between them. The CDR3 runs 16 residues. CDR3 DNA: TGTGCCAGCAGGCACGGCGGAGGGCGGATCACAGATACGCAGTATTTT. As protein: CASRHGGGRITDTQYF.

The genes are TRBV3-1 (or the pseudogene TRBV3-2) and TRBJ2-1; 7 nucleotides line up with TRBD2. The germline CDR1 and CDR2 sequences are LGHDT and YNNKEL (reference sequence). The CDR3 extends over 13 amino acids. V lost 5 bases to trimming and J lost 12 bases; unmatched junction nucleotides: 10. The CDR3 sequence is CASSSGAWGGQFF. Here the CDR3 DNA reads TGTGCCAGCAGCTCTGGGGCCTGGGGGGGGCAGTTCTTC.

The CDR3: CSVGDRVGYGYTF. The CDR3 coding sequence is TGCAGCGTCGGGGACAGGGTGGGCTATGGCTACACCTTC. The chain has TRBV29-1 and TRBJ1-2; the match to TRBD1 covers 9 bases. CDR3 size: 13 residues. Germline V lookup: CDR1 SQVTM, CDR2 ANQGSEA. The V and J ends lost 6 bases and 4 bases, in that order; junction bases with no gene match: 6.

The J gene is TRBJ1-5, the V gene TRBV21-1; TRBD1, the table's D call, lacks a check against the DNA. TRBV21-1 counts as a pseudogene. The CDR3 extends over 16 amino acids. The CDR3 loop reads CASSKALAGVGQPQHF. DNA of the CDR3: TGTGCCAGCAGCAAAGCGCTTGCAGGGGTCGGGCAGCCCCAGCATTTT.

As concerns this clone: One end of the junction fails to match germline, which may point to a read error. The gene calls are TRBV19 and TRBJ1-2; D gene ambiguous. CDR3 length equals 13 residues. Germline-derived CDR1 and CDR2 are LNHDA and SQIVND (reference sequence). CDR3 loop: CASSPETKYGYTF. CDR3 sequence (DNA): TGTGCCAGTAGTCCCGAGACTAAGTATGGCTACACCTTC.

The chain joins TRBV18 to TRBJ1-2; TRBD1 aligns across 7 bases. This CDR3 comprises 13 residues. CDR1 and CDR2 (germline): KGHSH, LQKENI. J lost 11 bases, V lost 3 bases, and 9 bases had no gene match. CDR3 amino acids: CASSPEDRAPYTF. In nucleotides, the CDR3 is TGTGCCAGCTCACCCGAAGACAGGGCCCCATACACCTTC.

The rearrangement joins TRBV6-2 or TRBV6-3 to TRBJ2-3; 14 positions agree with TRBD2. Germline lookup yields CDR1 MNHEY and CDR2 SVGEGT. J lost 2 bases, V lost 6 bases, and 13 bases had no gene match. The CDR3 length is 19 residues. The CDR3 here is CASSPGLAGALPNTDTQYF. The CDR3, as DNA: TGTGCCAGCAGCCCGGGACTAGCGGGGGCCCTACCCAACACAGATACGCAGTATTTT.

The chain uses TRBV12-3 or TRBV12-4 and TRBJ2-7; TRBD2 agrees at 7 bases. With 7 bases clipped from V and 6 bases from J, the junction kept 9 bases outside the gene matches. This CDR3 is built from 13 residues. The CDR3 bases are TGTGCCAGCACCCGATCGGGGGGAAGCGAGCAGTACTTC. Its translation is CASTRSGGSEQYF.

This clone has just a few counts. J is TRBJ1-1 and V is TRBV29-1; the D is unclear. The CDR3 totals 11 residues. Per the germline V gene, CDR1 is SQVTM and CDR2 is ANQGSEA. V was pared by 6 bases and J by 4 bases, with 9 bases between. In nucleotides, the CDR3 is TGCAGCGTAAGTTCGAGCACTGAAGCTTTCTTT. This gives the protein CSVSSSTEAFF.

V and J are TRBV4-3 and TRBJ2-3; 13 nucleotides align to TRBD2. The CDR3 has 19 amino acids. Unmatched junction bases numbered 13, after V lost 0 bases and J lost 7 bases. Germline loops: CDR1 LGHNA, CDR2 YSLEER. The CDR3 sequence: CASSQDKGLAGFSGYTQYF. For the CDR3, the DNA is TGCGCCAGCAGCCAAGATAAGGGACTAGCGGGGTTCTCCGGATATACGCAGTATTTT.

The V call is TRBV5-6, the J call TRBJ1-2, with 7 bases matching TRBD1. Germline lookup yields CDR1 SGHDT and CDR2 YYEEEE. Trimming took 3 bases from V and 2 from J; bases not matched to a gene: 4. The CDR3 is made up of 14 amino acids. This CDR3 reads CASSYPTGNYGYTF. As DNA, the CDR3 is TGTGCCAGCAGCTACCCGACAGGGAACTATGGCTACACCTTC.

This chain connects TRBV6-5 to TRBJ2-3, with 7 positions matching TRBD2. The germline CDR1 and CDR2 sequences are MNHEY and SVGAGI. V was pared by 8 bases and J by 2 bases, with 4 bases of the junction left unmatched. The CDR3 has 13 amino acids. CDR3 residues: CASARGDTDTQYF. CDR3 in DNA: TGTGCCAGCGCACGGGGGGACACAGATACGCAGTATTTT.

This chain links TRBV6-2 or TRBV6-3 with TRBJ1-2, with D uncertain. V was trimmed by 3 bases and J by 4 bases, leaving 6 bases between them. Germline V gene sequence: CDR1 MNHEY, CDR2 SVGEGT. The CDR3 contains 12 residues. CDR3 in amino acids: CASSYGVYGYTF. The CDR3 nucleotides are TGTGCCAGCAGTTATGGAGTCTATGGCTACACCTTC.

This chain joins TRBV2 and TRBJ2-1; tentative D call: TRBD1 (6 bases). Per germline, CDR1 SNHLY and CDR2 FYNNEI. The CDR3 spans 12 residues. V shed 4 bases and J shed 8 bases, with 9 bases lying between them. CDR3 sequence (DNA): TGTGCCAGCAGTGTCACAGGGTATGAGCAGTTCTTC. Translated: CASSVTGYEQFF.

The chain links TRBV12-5 to TRBJ2-7, with 9 nucleotides matching TRBD1. Germline CDR1 reads LGHNT; CDR2 reads FRNRAP. V dropped 5 bases and J dropped 0; count of bases not matched to a gene: 5. The CDR3 is 15 amino acids. This CDR3 is CASGPGQGISYEQYF. Written as DNA, the CDR3 is TGTGCTAGTGGTCCAGGACAGGGGATCTCCTACGAGCAGTACTTC.

V gene TRBV11-2 combines with J gene TRBJ2-7; the match to TRBD2 covers 10 bases. The ends lost 1 base at V and 4 bases at J; junction bases unmatched: 4. CDR3 length: 15 amino acids. CDR1 and CDR2 from the germline V gene are SGHAT and FQNNGV. DNA of the CDR3: TGTGCCAGCAGCTTAGGGCTAGCGGGGGAATACGAGCAGTACTTC. Protein: CASSLGLAGEYEQYF.

A word on this clone: This same CDR3 is encoded by further DNA sequences in the sample. This chain connects TRBV6-5 to TRBJ1-2, with 9 bases lining up with TRBD1. CDR3 length: 15 amino acids. Per the germline V gene, CDR1 is MNHEY and CDR2 is SVGAGI. After removal of 0 bases from V and 3 bases from J, the junction contained 2 bases not matched to a gene. Here the CDR3 DNA reads TGTGCCAGCAGTTACTCGGGACAGGGAGACTATGGCTACACCTTC. Encoded protein: CASSYSGQGDYGYTF.

V and J are TRBV7-2 and TRBJ1-5, with 8 positions matching TRBD1. The trim removed 1 base at V and 4 bases at J, leaving 3 bases unmatched. The CDR3 totals 15 residues. Germline CDR1 and CDR2: SGHTA and FQGNSA. In DNA form, the CDR3 reads TGTGCCAGCAGCTTAGTGAGGACAGGGAATCAGCCCCAGCATTTT. The encoded protein is CASSLVRTGNQPQHF.

In DNA, the CDR3 is TGTGCCAGCAGGGAGACAGGGGTTACCGGGGAGCTGTTTTTT. Translated: CASRETGVTGELFF. The chain links TRBV6-5 to TRBJ2-2, with TRBD1 identical over 8 bases. CDR1 is MNHEY, CDR2 SVGAGI, per germline. V trimming: 6 bases; J trimming: 5 bases; junction bases outside the gene matches: 5. The CDR3 covers 14 residues.

The gene calls are TRBV5-8 and TRBJ1-5, with unresolved D. Trimming stripped 4 bases from V and 0 bases from J, with 14 bases between. Looked up from germline, CDR1 is SGHTS and CDR2 is YDEGEE. The length of the CDR3 is 16 residues. The CDR3 DNA reads TGTGCCAGCAGCGCTGCGAGGAGCCTTAGCAATCAGCCCCAGCATTTT. This sequence encodes CASSAARSLSNQPQHF.

This chain uses TRBV3-1 (or the pseudogene TRBV3-2) with TRBJ1-1; D remains ambiguous. The length of the CDR3 is 14 residues. V lost 6 bases, J lost 4 bases, and 15 bases lay in between. Germline V CDR1 and CDR2: LGHDT, YNNKEL (reference sequence). Written as DNA, the CDR3 is TGTGCCAGCAGGCCCTCGGGAGGGAGCACTGAAGCTTTCTTT. This gives the protein CASRPSGGSTEAFF.

This sequence joins TRBV11-3 and TRBJ2-7, with TRBD2 matching 8 bases. The CDR3 is 16 amino acids. CDR1 is SGHNT, CDR2 YENEEA, per germline. Trimming at V came to 1 base and at J to 3 bases, leaving 8 bases not matched to a gene. In DNA, the CDR3 is TGTGCCAGCAGCTTAGGCCGGGGGACTAGGGACTACGAGCAGTACTTC. It translates to CASSLGRGTRDYEQYF.

The V and J genes are TRBV25-1 and TRBJ1-1; 8 nucleotides align to TRBD1. The length of the CDR3 is 13 residues. Losses at the gene ends were 7 bases for V and 7 bases for J; bases not matched to a gene: 8. The germline V gene encodes CDR1 MGHDK and CDR2 SYGVNS. CDR3 amino acids: CASNIAGGFEAFF. CDR3 DNA sequence: TGTGCCAGCAATATAGCAGGGGGCTTTGAAGCTTTCTTT.